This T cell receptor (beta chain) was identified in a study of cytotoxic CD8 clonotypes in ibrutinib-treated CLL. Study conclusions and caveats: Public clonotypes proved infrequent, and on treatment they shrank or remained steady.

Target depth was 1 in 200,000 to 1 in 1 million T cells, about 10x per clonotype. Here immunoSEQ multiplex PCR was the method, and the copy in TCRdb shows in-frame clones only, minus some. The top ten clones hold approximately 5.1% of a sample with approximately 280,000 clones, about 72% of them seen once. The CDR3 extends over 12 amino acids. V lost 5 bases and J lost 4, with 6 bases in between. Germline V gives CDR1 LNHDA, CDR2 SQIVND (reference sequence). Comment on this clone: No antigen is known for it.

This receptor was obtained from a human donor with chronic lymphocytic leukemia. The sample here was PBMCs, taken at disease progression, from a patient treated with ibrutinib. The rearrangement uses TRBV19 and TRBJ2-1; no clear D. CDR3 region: CASSRPYNEQFF. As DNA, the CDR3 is TGTGCCAGTAGTCGACCATACAATGAGCAGTTCTTC. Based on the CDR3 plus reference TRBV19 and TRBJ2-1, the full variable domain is DGGITQSPKYLFRKEGQNVTLSCEQNLNHDAMYWYRQDPGQGLRLIYYSQIVNDFQKGDIAEGYSVSREKKESFPLTVTSAQKNPTAFYLCASSRPYNEQFFGPGTRLTVL.